The rows below give T cell receptor beta chains drawn from one sample of a study of regulatory T cells in long-lasting Graves disease. TCRdb re-analysed the multiplex PCR reads in MiXCR, keeping a single row per CDR3 protein. The sample includes fewer than 550,000 distinct CDR3 sequences, 20% to 25% seen only once; the top ten take 7.1%. The starting material was peripheral blood mononuclear cells (PBMCs), obtained when the disease was refractory, from a patient treated with antithyroid drugs. These receptors were obtained from a female donor with Graves disease. The CDR3 runs from the conserved cysteine through the conserved F or W. D genes are given only for firm matches. Size values are once, few and many counts, or a class for expanded clones, and some rows have none.

.	TRBV6-1	TRBJ1-4	many	CASSREATNEKLFF	TGTGCCAGCAGTCGGGAGGCAACTAATGAAAAACTGTTTTTT
TRBD1	TRBV2	TRBJ1-1	many	CASDRAGPEAFF	TGTGCCTCAGACAGGGCGGGGCCTGAAGCTTTCTTT
.	TRBV20-1	TRBJ2-5	few	CSASLARTSRQETQYF	TGCAGTGCTAGTTTAGCTCGGACCTCCCGCCAAGAGACCCAGTACTTC
.	TRBV12-3/TRBV12-4	TRBJ2-7	many	CASSFPGYSYEQYF	TGTGCCAGCAGTTTTCCAGGATACTCCTACGAGCAGTACTTC
TRBD1	TRBV28	TRBJ1-3	many	CASSSGTGDDTIYF	TGTGCCAGCAGCTCCGGGACAGGGGATGACACCATATATTTT
TRBD1	TRBV12-5	TRBJ2-3	.	CASGLGTGGTDTQYF	TGTGCTAGTGGTTTGGGGACAGGGGGCACAGATACGCAGTATTTT
TRBD1	TRBV7-3	TRBJ2-2	many	CASSLDRATGELFF	TGTGCCAGCAGCTTAGACAGGGCCACCGGGGAGCTGTTTTTT
.	TRBV28	TRBJ2-1	many	CASTVDSSSYNEQFF	TGTGCCAGCACGGTTGATTCTAGCTCCTACAATGAGCAGTTCTTC
.	TRBV7-9	TRBJ1-6	few	CASSLRRLGYNSPLHF	TGTGCCAGCAGCCTTCGGAGACTTGGGTATAATTCACCCCTCCACTTT
TRBD1	TRBV27	TRBJ2-7	.	CASSLAGQGASEQYF	TGTGCCAGCAGTTTAGCGGGACAGGGGGCCTCCGAGCAGTACTTC
.	TRBV11-2	TRBJ1-4	many	CASSLGRGRKNEKLFF	TGTGCCAGCAGCTTAGGCAGGGGCCGCAAGAATGAAAAACTGTTTTTT
TRBD2	TRBV12-3/TRBV12-4	TRBJ2-3	.	CASSWGLARTDTQYF	TGTGCCAGCAGTTGGGGACTAGCGCGCACAGATACGCAGTATTTT
.	TRBV9	TRBJ1-2	.	CASSARGTYGYTF	TGTGCCAGCAGCGCCAGGGGAACCTATGGCTACACCTTC
.	TRBV2	TRBJ2-7	many	CASSEDRAGPYEQYF	TGTGCCAGCAGTGAAGATCGGGCAGGCCCCTACGAGCAGTACTTC
.	TRBV6-1	TRBJ2-4	few	CASRSLGLVGNIQYF	TGTGCCAGCAGGTCCCTGGGGTTGGTAGGGAACATTCAGTACTTC
.	TRBV10-3	TRBJ1-2	many	CAISGSDRGAYGYTF	TGTGCCATCAGTGGGTCGGACAGAGGCGCCTATGGCTACACCTTC
.	TRBV12-3/TRBV12-4	TRBJ1-1	many	CASRWGRAYNEAFF	TGTGCCAGCAGGTGGGGCAGGGCGTATAATGAAGCTTTCTTT
TRBD2	TRBV28	TRBJ2-1	few	CASNPAGTSGSGEQFF	TGTGCCAGCAACCCGGCCGGGACTAGCGGGAGTGGTGAGCAGTTCTTC
.	TRBV28	TRBJ2-5	many	CASSVGGGLQETQYF	TGTGCCAGCAGTGTAGGGGGAGGGTTACAAGAGACCCAGTACTTC
.	TRBV28	TRBJ1-4	few	CASSSSSTNEKLFF	TGTGCCAGCAGTAGCAGTTCAACTAATGAAAAACTGTTTTTT
.	TRBV28	TRBJ1-5	.	CASSLWTEIDTVNQPQHF	TGTGCCAGCAGTTTATGGACAGAGATTGACACTGTCAATCAGCCCCAGCATTTT
.	TRBV12-5	TRBJ2-5	.	CASGPPGIQETQYF	TGTGCTAGTGGGCCTCCCGGGATTCAAGAGACCCAGTACTTC
.	TRBV19	TRBJ1-1	.	CASLPVLGGNTEAFF	TGTGCCAGCCTCCCCGTTCTCGGAGGGAACACTGAAGCTTTCTTT
.	TRBV11-2	TRBJ2-5	.	CASSQTGLTRETQYF	TGCGCCAGCAGCCAGACAGGACTGACCCGGGAGACCCAGTACTTC
.	TRBV7-3	TRBJ1-1	many	CASSPGGARRNTEAFF	TGTGCCAGCAGCCCTGGGGGGGCCAGAAGGAACACTGAAGCTTTCTTT
.	TRBV25-1	TRBJ1-3	many	CASSPTGFSGNTIYF	TGTGCCAGCAGCCCGACAGGCTTCTCTGGAAACACCATATATTTT
TRBD1	TRBV20-1	TRBJ1-1	.	CSARAGTGAYMNTEAFF	TGCAGTGCTAGAGCAGGGACAGGGGCCTACATGAACACTGAAGCTTTCTTT
.	TRBV12-3/TRBV12-4	TRBJ1-5	.	CASSWDSSQPQHF	TGTGCCAGCAGTTGGGATAGCAGTCAGCCCCAGCATTTT
.	TRBV11-2	TRBJ2-7	.	CASSLVGTSYEQYF	TGTGCCAGCAGCTTAGTGGGAACTTCCTACGAGCAGTACTTC
.	TRBV7-2	TRBJ2-3	.	CASSLGLPTDTQYF	TGTGCCAGCAGCTTAGGACTTCCCACAGATACGCAGTATTTT
.	TRBV28	TRBJ1-5	many	CASSFGDYSNQPQHF	TGTGCCAGCAGTTTTGGGGACTATAGCAATCAGCCCCAGCATTTT
.	TRBV28	TRBJ2-5	many	CASNPEGAEQETQYF	TGTGCCAGCAACCCCGAGGGAGCGGAACAAGAGACCCAGTACTTC
.	TRBV20-1	TRBJ1-4	.	CGASSRIGEKLFF	TGCGGTGCTAGTTCAAGGATAGGTGAAAAACTGTTTTTT